These 14 T cell receptor beta chains were all obtained from the same sample, sequenced in a study of blood T cell repertoires in COVID-19. Using immunoSEQ multiplex PCR, the repertoire was profiled, and TCRdb retains in-frame clones only, with some absent. The sample contains about 320,000 clones, roughly nine tenths of which appear only once. The sequencing sample was made of PBMCs or T cells enriched from blood (not recorded which). The receptors originated from a man between 60 and 75 years old who had recovered from COVID-19.

The chain couples TRBV24-1 to TRBJ2-3; 14 nucleotides agree with TRBD2. The CDR3 sequence is 17 residues long. V dropped 3 bases and J dropped 5; count of bases not matched to a gene: 6. Germline V gene sequence: CDR1 KGHDR, CDR2 SFDVKD. The CDR3 sequence: CATSDPRLAGGGDTQYF. The DNA for the CDR3 is TGTGCCACCAGTGATCCCCGACTAGCGGGAGGGGGAGATACGCAGTATTTT.

The CDR3 coding sequence is TGCGCCAGCAGCGTTGGGTCTACTGGCGGGAGGTGGATGGATGAGCAGTTCTTC. Amino acid sequence: CASSVGSTGGRWMDEQFF. The chain links TRBV5-1 to TRBJ2-1; 8 bases fit TRBD2. This CDR3 has 18 residues. Germline V lookup: CDR1 SGHRS, CDR2 YFSETQ. After removal of 4 bases from V and 8 bases from J, the junction contained 20 bases not matched to a gene.

The genes are TRBV5-4 and TRBJ1-1; D is ambiguous. The CDR3 runs 13 residues. V was shortened by 4 bases and J by 5 bases, with 12 bases between the two germline ends. In germline, CDR1 is SGHNT, CDR2 YYREEE (reference sequence). Written as DNA, the CDR3 is TGTGCCAGCAGCCCGGTGGGCGGGACTGAAGCTTTCTTT. As protein: CASSPVGGTEAFF.

The chain combines TRBV4-1 with TRBJ2-7; D is unresolved. V was shortened by 0 bases and J by 3 bases, with 6 bases between the two germline ends. CDR1 is MGHRA, CDR2 YSYEKL, per germline. There are 13 residues in the CDR3. As DNA, the CDR3 is TGCGCCAGCAGCCAAGAGTTAGACTACGAGCAGTACTTC. Protein sequence: CASSQELDYEQYF.

The CDR3 region is CASSPPWGDSSYEQYF. The DNA for the CDR3 is TGTGCCAGCTCACCACCGTGGGGGGATAGCTCCTACGAGCAGTACTTC. V is TRBV18 and J is TRBJ2-7, with a possible D match to TRBD2 (6 bases). The CDR3 spans 16 residues. From germline, CDR1 is KGHSH and CDR2 LQKENI. V was clipped by 0 bases and J by 0 bases, with 12 bases between them.

The CDR3 DNA follows: TGCGCCAGCAGCTTGGCCACAGGTCTAGCCAAAAACATTCAGTACTTC. Translating gives CASSLATGLAKNIQYF. J is TRBJ2-4 and V is TRBV5-1; perhaps TRBD1 as D (5 bases). CDR1 is SGHRS and CDR2 is YFSETQ in the germline V gene. The CDR3 spans 16 residues. Trimming removed 0 bases at V and 0 bases at J, with 10 bases between.

V is TRBV19 and J is TRBJ1-5, with 8 positions matching TRBD1. Germline lookup yields CDR1 LNHDA and CDR2 SQIVND (reference sequence). This CDR3 contains 15 residues. Trimming cost V 5 bases and J 7 bases; bases outside gene matches: 10. CDR3 sequence reads: CASSSAGGIDQPQHF. The CDR3, as DNA: TGTGCCAGTAGTTCGGCAGGGGGCATCGACCAGCCCCAGCATTTT.

The chain has TRBV12-5 and TRBJ1-1; no clear D gene. Germline assignment: CDR1 LGHNT and CDR2 FRNRAP. The CDR3 is 15 residues long. V was pared by 4 bases and J by 4 bases, with 16 bases between. CDR3: CASGSRQSGSTEAFF. In nucleotides, the CDR3 is TGTGCTAGTGGTTCACGCCAGTCCGGGAGCACTGAAGCTTTCTTT.

The chain combines TRBV19 with TRBJ2-3; 7 bases map to TRBD1. CDR3 length equals 14 residues. The germline gives CDR1 LNHDA, CDR2 SQIVND (reference sequence). V shed 4 bases and J 4 bases; nucleotides not matched to a gene: 5. This chain's CDR3 is CASSTRQGSDTQYF. The CDR3 DNA is TGTGCCAGTAGTACAAGACAGGGATCAGATACGCAGTATTTT.

V usage is TRBV28 and J usage is TRBJ2-3; 10 positions agree with TRBD2. The CDR3 loop spans 18 amino acids. J lost 2 bases, V lost 3 bases, and 11 bases had no gene match. CDR1 and CDR2 from the germline V gene are MDHEN and SYDVKM. The CDR3 reads CASSFNLYTSGNTDTQYF. The CDR3 nucleotides are TGTGCCAGCAGTTTCAACCTATATACTAGCGGGAACACAGATACGCAGTATTTT.

This chain connects TRBV28 to TRBJ2-7; 11 positions agree with TRBD2. The CDR3 totals 16 residues. CDR1 MDHEN and CDR2 SYDVKM come from the germline V gene. J lost 6 bases, V lost 6 bases, and 13 bases had no gene match. The DNA for the CDR3 is TGTGCCAGCAGCCCATGGGGACTAGCGGTGTGGGCCGAGCAGTACTTC. It specifies CASSPWGLAVWAEQYF.

V is TRBV16 and J is TRBJ2-1; 9 positions agree with TRBD2. Germline CDR1 reads KGHSY; CDR2 reads FQNENV. The CDR3 is 15 amino acids. Germline trimming cut 0 bases from V and 3 bases from J; bases unmatched to any gene: 0. This CDR3 is CASSQSSGSYNEQFF. CDR3 bases: TGTGCCAGCAGCCAATCTAGCGGGAGCTACAATGAGCAGTTCTTC. The full variable domain, rest sourced from reference TRBV16 and TRBJ2-1, is GEEVAQTPKHLVRGEGQKAKLYCAPIKGHSYVFWYQQVLKNEFKFLISFQNENVFDETGMPKERFSAKCLPNSPCSLEIQATKLEDSAVYFCASSQSSGSYNEQFFGPGTRLTVL.

The CDR3 region is CASSPPSPAGYTDTQYF. The CDR3 DNA is TGTGCCAGCTCACCACCGTCACCAGCGGGATACACAGATACGCAGTATTTT. The chain uses TRBV18 and TRBJ2-3; TRBD2 aligns across 7 bases. The CDR3 covers 17 residues. The J segment lost 2 bases and the V segment lost 0 bases, leaving 8 bases of the junction unmatched. Germline V CDR1 and CDR2: KGHSH, LQKENI.

V usage is TRBV19 and J usage is TRBJ2-1, with D hard to call. The germline gives CDR1 LNHDA, CDR2 SQIVND (reference sequence). The CDR3 length is 16 residues. V was pared by 3 bases and J by 1 base, with 13 bases between. The CDR3 DNA follows: TGTGCCAGTAGTATTCGACTCCTCTCGTCCTACAATGAGCAGTTCTTC. Amino acids: CASSIRLLSSYNEQFF.